Following are 13 T cell receptor beta chains from one sample sequenced in a study of T cells in Graves' hyperthyroidism and ophthalmopathy. There were TCR beta CDR3 regions amplified from RNA transcripts. Primed by the HTBI set, a first-round RT-PCR was run on the TCR CDR3. TCRdb fed the multiplex PCR reads into MiXCR, producing one record per CDR3 protein. The sample lists around 380,000 distinct CDR3 sequences, roughly 12% occurring once. Sequencing used blood. The receptors stem from a man aged 25 to 40 with Graves' hyperthyroidism that later progressed to Graves' ophthalmopathy.

This clonotype was seen ten or more times. J is TRBJ1-5 and V is TRBV12-5, with 8 bases identical to TRBD1. V lost 1 base and J lost 7; bases outside the gene matches: 9. The length of the CDR3 is 16 residues. The germline gives CDR1 LGHNT, CDR2 FRNRAP. The CDR3, as DNA: TGTGCTAGTGGTTTGGGGACAGGGTGGGTCCGACAGCCCCAGCATTTT. It is translated as CASGLGTGWVRQPQHF.

The chain couples TRBV28 to TRBJ2-2; weak D call: TRBD1 (6 bases). The V gene lost 5 bases and the J gene lost 3 bases, with 16 bases spanning the gap. This CDR3 contains 16 residues. Germline CDR1 and CDR2: MDHEN and SYDVKM. The CDR3: CASSPGDNEYTGELFF. The DNA of the CDR3 is TGTGCCAGCAGTCCCGGGGACAACGAGTACACCGGGGAGCTGTTTTTT.

This clonotype was seen a few times. CDR3 sequence reads: CASSYRTGAYEQYF. In DNA form, the CDR3 reads TGTGCCAGCAGTTACCGAACAGGTGCCTACGAGCAGTACTTC. The chain recombines TRBV6-5 with TRBJ2-7, with a tentative D call TRBD1 (5 bases). In germline, CDR1 is MNHEY, CDR2 SVGAGI. V lost 2 bases to trimming and J lost 2 bases, with 10 bases between them. CDR3 length: 14 amino acids.

This clonotype was recorded many times. CDR3 protein: CASSPGHGREKLFF. The CDR3, as DNA: TGTGCCAGCAGTCCGGGACATGGCCGTGAAAAACTGTTTTTT. The V gene is TRBV3-1, the J gene TRBJ1-4; tentatively, D is TRBD1 (6 bases). Trimming pared 6 bases from V and 7 bases from J, leaving 15 bases between. This CDR3 region has 14 residues. Germline assignment: CDR1 LGHDT and CDR2 YNNKEL (reference sequence).

This chain links TRBV7-9 with TRBJ2-4; the match to TRBD2 covers 7 bases. The CDR3 length is 16 residues. Per the germline V gene, CDR1 is SEHNR and CDR2 is FQNEAQ (reference sequence). V shed 6 bases, J shed 1 base, and the junction held 9 bases outside the gene matches. CDR3 coding DNA: TGTGCCAGCAGTTTGGGGGGGAAGAGGGCCAAAAACATTCAGTACTTC. It codes for CASSLGGKRAKNIQYF.

The genes are TRBV28 and TRBJ1-3; D is perhaps TRBD1 (5 bases). Trimming removed 4 bases from V and 0 bases from J, with 13 bases in between. CDR1 and CDR2 from the germline V gene are MDHEN and SYDVKM. The CDR3 length is 16 residues. The CDR3 bases are TGTGCCAGCAGTTATGCTCCAGGGTCCTCTGGAAACACCATATATTTT. This gives the protein CASSYAPGSSGNTIYF. The variable domain in full, completed from reference TRBV28 and TRBJ1-3, reads DVKVTQSSRYLVKRTGEKVFLECVQDMDHENMFWYRQDPGLGLRLIYFSYDVKMKEKGDIPEGYSVSREKKERFSLILESASTNQTSMYLCASSYAPGSSGNTIYFGEGSWLTVV.

The chain couples TRBV4-2 to TRBJ2-1; TRBD1 or TRBD2 may be the D gene (5 bases each). V lost 3 bases and J lost 6, with 12 bases in between. CDR1 and CDR2 from the germline V gene are LGHNA and YNFKEQ. The CDR3 spans 14 residues. CDR3 coding DNA: TGTGCCAGCAGCCAGGGGGACGGACTCAATGAGCAGTTCTTC. It codes for CASSQGDGLNEQFF.

The V call is TRBV28, the J call TRBJ2-7; 8 nucleotides match TRBD1. Unmatched junction bases numbered 14, after V lost 5 bases and J lost 5 bases. The germline V gene encodes CDR1 MDHEN and CDR2 SYDVKM. The length of the CDR3 is 16 residues. This CDR3 reads CASSTSGTGAFHEQYF. In DNA, the CDR3 is TGTGCCAGCAGTACGTCCGGGACAGGAGCTTTCCACGAGCAGTACTTC.

This clonotype was seen ten or more times. The chain combines TRBV5-1 with TRBJ1-1; D not certain. The CDR3 spans 12 residues. Trimming pared 3 bases from V and 5 bases from J, leaving 8 bases between. Per germline, CDR1 SGHRS and CDR2 YFSETQ. The CDR3 here is CASSSRRTEAFF. The CDR3, as DNA: TGCGCCAGCAGCTCCCGGAGAACTGAAGCTTTCTTT.

This clonotype has ten or more counts. V is TRBV7-3 and J is TRBJ2-6; 9 nucleotides line up with TRBD1. V dropped 4 bases and J dropped 0; count of bases not matched to a gene: 13. The germline V gene has CDR1 SGHTA and CDR2 FQGTGA. The CDR3 has 20 amino acids. The CDR3 region is CASSSGQGWRVASGANVLTF. As DNA, the CDR3 is TGTGCCAGCAGCTCGGGACAGGGTTGGCGAGTGGCCTCTGGGGCCAACGTCCTGACTTTC.

Many counts were recorded for this clonotype. This chain uses TRBV27 with TRBJ2-3, with D perhaps being TRBD1 or TRBD2 (5 bases each). The CDR3 contains 15 residues. Trimming removed 3 bases at V and 2 bases at J, with 12 bases between. CDR1 and CDR2 (germline): MNHEY, SMNVEV (reference sequence). CDR3 in DNA: TGTGCCAGCAGTTTGGGGCGGGTAGACACAGATACGCAGTATTTT. Translated: CASSLGRVDTDTQYF.

This rearrangement joins TRBV15 to TRBJ2-5; D tentatively reads TRBD1 or TRBD2 (5 bases each). The ends were cut back, 3 bases at V and 5 bases at J, with 22 bases in the middle. Germline CDR1 LNHNV, CDR2 YYDKDF (reference sequence). The CDR3 contains 17 residues. The CDR3 region has the DNA TGTGCCACCAGCAGTCATCGTTCCCCCGGGACGGGGGAGACCCAGTACTTC. Translation gives CATSSHRSPGTGETQYF.

This clonotype was observed a single time. The V call is TRBV7-9, the J call TRBJ2-2; TRBD1 might be the D (6 bases). Germline-derived CDR1 and CDR2 are SEHNR and FQNEAQ (reference sequence). The CDR3 sequence is 16 residues long. V was cut by 1 base and J by 2 bases, with 11 bases left in between. CDR3 loop: CASSLDRVANTGELFF. DNA of the CDR3: TGTGCCAGCAGCTTAGACAGGGTCGCCAACACCGGGGAGCTGTTTTTT. Full variable domain (rest looked up from reference TRBV7-9 and TRBJ2-2): DTGVSQNPRHKITKRGQNVTFRCDPISEHNRLYWYRQTLGQGPEFLTYFQNEAQLEKSRLLSDRFSAERPKGSFSTLEIQRTEQGDSAMYLCASSLDRVANTGELFFGEGSRLTVL.